These T cell receptor beta chains were read from a single sample in a study of OX40 agonist ivuxolimab in advanced cancers. Method: immunoSEQ multiplex PCR; TCRdb's copy keeps in-frame clones and lacks some. The sample consists of 77,000 or so clones, around nine tenths of them appearing once. The input for sequencing was CD4+ or CD8+ T cells sorted from blood, taken in a trial of the OX40 agonist ivuxolimab. The receptors were sampled from an adult with an advanced solid tumor such as melanoma, head and neck, liver or kidney cancer. Both conserved end residues are part of each CDR3. A D gene is named only where the DNA matches it firmly. Some rows have no size entry. The others give once, few or many, or a class for an expanded clone.

. TRBJ2-5 TRBV5-1 . TGCGCCAGCAGCGTACAAGAGACCCAGTACTTC CASSVQETQYF
. TRBJ2-7 TRBV2 . TGTGCCAGCAGGAGGGGCCTCTCCTACGAGCAGTACTTC CASRRGLSYEQYF
. TRBJ2-5 TRBV5-1 . TGCGCCAGCAGCTTGGGGTGGGTTGGTCAAGAGACCCAGTACTTC CASSLGWVGQETQYF
. TRBJ2-1 TRBV19 TRBD1 TGTGCCAGTAGTAGTGGACAGGGGTTAACCATCTCCTACAATGAGCAGTTCTTC CASSSGQGLTISYNEQFF
. TRBJ2-1 TRBV7-2 TRBD1 TGTGCCAGCAGCTGGGACAGGGTAAGGAATGAGCAGTTCTTC CASSWDRVRNEQFF
. TRBJ2-5 TRBV10-3 . TGTGCCATCAGTGCCCGGGACCAAGAGACCCAGTACTTC CAISARDQETQYF
. TRBJ1-2 TRBV5-1 TRBD1 TGCGCCAGCAGCCCCAGGGGGGACGAACCCTACACCTTC CASSPRGDEPYTF
. TRBJ2-1 TRBV18 TRBD2 TGTGCCAGCTCACCAAGGAGCGGGGGGCGCTACAATGAGCAGTTCTTC CASSPRSGGRYNEQFF
. TRBJ1-5 TRBV28 . TGTGCCAGCAGTTCCCCGGGAGTCAATCAGCCCCAGCATTTT CASSSPGVNQPQHF
. TRBJ2-1 TRBV5-1 TRBD1 TGCGCCAGCAGCCCCGGACAGGGGAACTACAATGAGCAGTTCTTC CASSPGQGNYNEQFF
few TRBJ1-6 TRBV5-3 TRBD1 TGTGCCAGAAGGACAGGGTCACCCCTCCACTTT CARRTGSPLHF
. TRBJ1-2 TRBV9 . TGTGCCAGCAGCCCGCACGGTGGGGCAGCTGACCACTATGGCTACACCTTC CASSPHGGAADHYGYTF
. TRBJ2-1 TRBV19 TRBD2 TGTGCCAGTAGTATGAAACTAGCGGGAGGGCTATTTGAGCAGTTCTTC CASSMKLAGGLFEQFF
. TRBJ2-7 TRBV28 . TGTGCCAGCAGTGGGGGTTCCTACGAGCAGTACTTC CASSGGSYEQYF
. TRBJ1-1 TRBV4-1 . TGCGCCAGCAGCCAAGATCGGCAGGCGAACACTGAAGCTTTCTTT CASSQDRQANTEAFF
. TRBJ2-5 TRBV6-5 . TGTGCCAGCAGTTACTCGGGCGGGCGGCACAAAGAGACCCAGTACTTC CASSYSGGRHKETQYF
. TRBJ1-1 TRBV28 . TGTGCCAGCAGTCCCCCTGGGGTCGAAACTGAAGCTTTCTTT CASSPPGVETEAFF
. TRBJ1-3 TRBV19 . TGTGCCAGTACACAGGTCCCTGGAAACACCATATATTTT CASTQVPGNTIYF
. TRBJ1-1 TRBV18 TRBD1 TGTGCCAGCTCACGCACACAGGGGGGCACTGAAGCTTTCTTT CASSRTQGGTEAFF
. TRBJ1-5 TRBV19 TRBD1 TGTGCCAGTAGCAGACAGGGGAGCAATCAGCCCCAGCATTTT CASSRQGSNQPQHF
. TRBJ2-3 TRBV4-2 TRBD2 TGTGCCAGCAGCCAAGGGTTGTCCGGGGGGGCGAACGGAGATACGCAGTATTTT CASSQGLSGGANGDTQYF
. TRBJ1-3 TRBV6-1 TRBD1 TGTGCCAGCAGGAACAGGGGCCTCGGAAACACCATATATTTT CASRNRGLGNTIYF
. TRBJ2-5 TRBV18 . TGTGCCAGCTCACCCCGCGGGGCCACGGAGACCCAGTACTTC CASSPRGATETQYF
. TRBJ2-2 TRBV7-2 TRBD2 TGTGCCAGCAGCTCTGTAGCGGGGGATGTCGGGGAGCTGTTTTTT CASSSVAGDVGELFF
. TRBJ1-5 TRBV19 . TGTGCCAGTAGTATAGACAGGGGCCAGGGTCAGCCCCAGCATTTT CASSIDRGQGQPQHF
once TRBJ2-3 TRBV18 TRBD2 TGTGCCAGCTCACCATTCAGCGGGAGTGGCACAGATACGCAGTATTTT CASSPFSGSGTDTQYF
. TRBJ2-3 TRBV7-9 TRBD2 TGTGCCAGCAGTCGACGGACTAGCGGGGCGACAGATACGCAGTATTTT CASSRRTSGATDTQYF
. TRBJ2-2 TRBV19 . TGTGCCAGTAGTACTCAGTCCACCGGGGAGCTGTTTTTT CASSTQSTGELFF
. TRBJ1-1 TRBV21-1 . TGTGCCAGCAGCATGACCGGGTGCATGAACACTGAAGCTTTCTTT CASSMTGCMNTEAFF
. TRBJ2-7 TRBV6-5 . TGTGCCAGCAGCCAGAACAGGGTCCACGAGCAGTACTTC CASSQNRVHEQYF
. TRBJ1-1 TRBV29-1 . TGCAGCGTTGACATGGGGGGGGTTATGAACACTGAAGCTTTCTTT CSVDMGGVMNTEAFF
. TRBJ2-7 TRBV9 . TGTGCCAGCAGCCGACAGCCCTACGAGCAGTACTTC CASSRQPYEQYF
. TRBJ2-7 TRBV5-4 TRBD2 TGTGCCAGCAGCTTGGGGACTAGCGGGGGGGCGGAGGAGCAGTACTTC CASSLGTSGGAEEQYF
. TRBJ2-2 TRBV21-1 . TGTGCCAGCAGCAAAGCGCCGGACGCGCAAAAGACAGGGCCCACCGGGGAGCTGTTTTTT CASSKAPDAQKTGPTGELFF
. TRBJ1-6 TRBV28 . TGTGCCACCCAGGGGAGTAATTCACCCCTCCACTTT CATQGSNSPLHF
. TRBJ1-2 TRBV6-5 . TGTGCCAGCAGACCAAGGGTGCTGTTTGGCTACACCTTC CASRPRVLFGYTF
. TRBJ2-3 TRBV29-1 TRBD1 TGCAGCGCCCCCCAGGGGGCTTCAGATACGCAGTATTTT CSAPQGASDTQYF
. TRBJ1-2 TRBV19 . TGTGCCAGTAGTATGATCGGGGGCGACTATGGCTACACCTTC CASSMIGGDYGYTF
once TRBJ1-2 TRBV2 . TGTGCCAGCAGTGAAGCCCCTGGACGGTACATACAAGGACATGGCTACACCTTC CASSEAPGRYIQGHGYTF
. TRBJ2-7 TRBV28 . TGTGCCAGCCAAAAGGGGGGCGTACTCAACGAGCAGTACTTC CASQKGGVLNEQYF
. TRBJ1-6 TRBV5-4 . TGTGCCAGCAGCGGCCGGGACACATATAATTCACCCCTCCACTTT CASSGRDTYNSPLHF
. TRBJ1-3 TRBV6-5 . TGTGCCAGCGGTGTCTCTGGAAACACCATATATTTT CASGVSGNTIYF
. TRBJ2-5 TRBV5-6 TRBD1 TGTGCCAGCAGCTCCGGGACAGGGGTTGGGGAGACCCAGTACTTC CASSSGTGVGETQYF
. TRBJ2-7 TRBV28 . TGTGCCAGCAGTAACGTAAACCCTTCCTACGAGCAGTACTTC CASSNVNPSYEQYF
. TRBJ1-4 TRBV19 . TGTGCCAGTACAACCTTTGGGCTTGCAACTAATGAAAAACTGTTTTTT CASTTFGLATNEKLFF
. TRBJ1-1 TRBV19 . TGTGCCAGTAGTCCGACAAGGCGGACTGAAGCTTTCTTT CASSPTRRTEAFF
. TRBJ2-1 TRBV19 TRBD1 TGTGCCAGTAGTATAACAGGTCAAGGGACAGGGGGCTTCAATGAGCAGTTCTTC CASSITGQGTGGFNEQFF
. TRBJ1-2 TRBV11-3 . TGTGCCAGCAGCTTAGAGTCGGAAAACTATGGCTACACCTTC CASSLESENYGYTF
. TRBJ1-4 TRBV28 TRBD1 TGTGCCAGCAGCCCCCGGACAGGGGGTAGTGAAAAACTGTTTTTT CASSPRTGGSEKLFF
. TRBJ1-2 TRBV11-3 . TGTGCCAGCAGCTTAAGGGACGCAGCAAACTATGGCTACACCTTC CASSLRDAANYGYTF
. TRBJ2-7 TRBV5-6 . TGTGCCAGCAGCGGTTCAGGGAGGGGGCACGAGCAGTACTTC CASSGSGRGHEQYF
. TRBJ2-7 TRBV7-2 . TGTGCCAGCAGCTTAGGCTTGGGGCGAACCTACGAGCAGTACTTC CASSLGLGRTYEQYF
. TRBJ1-4 TRBV10-1 TRBD1 TGCGCCAGCAGTGACGGGACAGGGAGCGTAAAACTGTTTTTT CASSDGTGSVKLFF
. TRBJ1-2 TRBV28 TRBD1 TGTGCCAGCACCACACCTAACAGGGGTAACTATGGCTACACCTTC CASTTPNRGNYGYTF